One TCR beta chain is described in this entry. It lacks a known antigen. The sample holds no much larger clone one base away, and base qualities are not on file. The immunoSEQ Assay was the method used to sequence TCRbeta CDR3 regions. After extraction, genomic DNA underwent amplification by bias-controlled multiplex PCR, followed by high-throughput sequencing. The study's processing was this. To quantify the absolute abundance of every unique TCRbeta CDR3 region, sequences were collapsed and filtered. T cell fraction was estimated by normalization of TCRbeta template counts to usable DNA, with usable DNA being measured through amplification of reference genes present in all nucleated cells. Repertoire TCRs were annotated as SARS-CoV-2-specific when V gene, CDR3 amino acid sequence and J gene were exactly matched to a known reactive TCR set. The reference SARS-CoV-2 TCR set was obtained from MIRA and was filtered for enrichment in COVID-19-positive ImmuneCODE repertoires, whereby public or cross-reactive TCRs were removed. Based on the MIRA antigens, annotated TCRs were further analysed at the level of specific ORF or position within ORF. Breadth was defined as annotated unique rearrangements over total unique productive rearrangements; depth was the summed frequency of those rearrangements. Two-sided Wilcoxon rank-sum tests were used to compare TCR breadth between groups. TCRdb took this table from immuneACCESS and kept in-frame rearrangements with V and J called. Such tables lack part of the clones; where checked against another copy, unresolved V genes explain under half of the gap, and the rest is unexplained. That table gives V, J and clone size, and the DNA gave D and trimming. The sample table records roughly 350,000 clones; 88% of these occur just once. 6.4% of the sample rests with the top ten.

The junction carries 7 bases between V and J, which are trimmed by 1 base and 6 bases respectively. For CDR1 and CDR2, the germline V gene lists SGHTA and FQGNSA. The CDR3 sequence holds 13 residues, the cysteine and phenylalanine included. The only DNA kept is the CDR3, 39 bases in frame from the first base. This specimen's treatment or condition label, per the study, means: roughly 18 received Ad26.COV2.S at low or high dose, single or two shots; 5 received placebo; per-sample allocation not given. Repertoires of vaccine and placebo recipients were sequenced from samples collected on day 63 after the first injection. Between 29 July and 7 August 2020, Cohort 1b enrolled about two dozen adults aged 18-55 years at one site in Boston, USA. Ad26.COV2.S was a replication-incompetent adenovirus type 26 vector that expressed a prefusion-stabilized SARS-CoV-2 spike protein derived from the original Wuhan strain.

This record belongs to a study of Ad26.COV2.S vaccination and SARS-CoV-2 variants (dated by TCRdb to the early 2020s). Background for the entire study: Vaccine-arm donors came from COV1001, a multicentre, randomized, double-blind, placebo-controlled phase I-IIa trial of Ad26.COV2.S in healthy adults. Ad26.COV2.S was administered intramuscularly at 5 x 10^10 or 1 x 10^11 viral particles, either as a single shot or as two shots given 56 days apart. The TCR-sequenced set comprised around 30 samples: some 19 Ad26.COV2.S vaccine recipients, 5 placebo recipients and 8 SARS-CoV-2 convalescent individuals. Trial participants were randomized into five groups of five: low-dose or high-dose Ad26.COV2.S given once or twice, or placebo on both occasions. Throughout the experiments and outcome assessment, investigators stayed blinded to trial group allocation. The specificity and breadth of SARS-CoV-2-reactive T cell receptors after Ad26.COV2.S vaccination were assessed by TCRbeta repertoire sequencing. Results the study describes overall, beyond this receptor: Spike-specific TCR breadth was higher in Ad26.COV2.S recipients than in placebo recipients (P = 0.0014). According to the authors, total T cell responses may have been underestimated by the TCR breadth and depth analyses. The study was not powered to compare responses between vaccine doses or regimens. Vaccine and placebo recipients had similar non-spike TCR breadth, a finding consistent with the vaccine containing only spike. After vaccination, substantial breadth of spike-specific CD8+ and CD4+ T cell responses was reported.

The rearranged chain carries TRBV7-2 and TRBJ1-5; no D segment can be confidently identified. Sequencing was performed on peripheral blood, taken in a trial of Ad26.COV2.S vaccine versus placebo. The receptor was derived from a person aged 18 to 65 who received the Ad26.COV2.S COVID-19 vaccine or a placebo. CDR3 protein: CASSLVRAQPQHF. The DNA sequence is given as TGTGCCAGCAGCTTAGTCCGGGCTCAGCCCCAGCATTTT.